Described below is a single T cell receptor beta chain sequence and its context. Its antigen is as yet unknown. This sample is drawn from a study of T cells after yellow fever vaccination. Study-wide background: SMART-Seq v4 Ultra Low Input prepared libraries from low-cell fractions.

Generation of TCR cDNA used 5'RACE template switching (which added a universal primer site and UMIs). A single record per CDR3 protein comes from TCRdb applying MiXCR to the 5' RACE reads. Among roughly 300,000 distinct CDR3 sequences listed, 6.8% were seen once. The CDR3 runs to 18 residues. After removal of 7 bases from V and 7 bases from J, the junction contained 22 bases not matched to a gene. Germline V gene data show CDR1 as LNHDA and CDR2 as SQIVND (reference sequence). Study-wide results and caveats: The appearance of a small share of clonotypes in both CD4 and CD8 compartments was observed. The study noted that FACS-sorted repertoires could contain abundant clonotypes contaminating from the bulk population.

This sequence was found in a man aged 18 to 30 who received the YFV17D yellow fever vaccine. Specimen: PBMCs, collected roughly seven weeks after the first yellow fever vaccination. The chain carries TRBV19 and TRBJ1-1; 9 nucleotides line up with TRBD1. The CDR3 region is CASMEDRGRQGREGEAFF. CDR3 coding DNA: TGTGCCAGTATGGAGGACAGGGGCCGGCAGGGGAGGGAGGGTGAAGCTTTCTTT. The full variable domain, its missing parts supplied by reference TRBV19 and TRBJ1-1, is DGGITQSPKYLFRKEGQNVTLSCEQNLNHDAMYWYRQDPGQGLRLIYYSQIVNDFQKGDIAEGYSVSREKKESFPLTVTSAQKNPTAFYLCASMEDRGRQGREGEAFFGQGTRLTVV.